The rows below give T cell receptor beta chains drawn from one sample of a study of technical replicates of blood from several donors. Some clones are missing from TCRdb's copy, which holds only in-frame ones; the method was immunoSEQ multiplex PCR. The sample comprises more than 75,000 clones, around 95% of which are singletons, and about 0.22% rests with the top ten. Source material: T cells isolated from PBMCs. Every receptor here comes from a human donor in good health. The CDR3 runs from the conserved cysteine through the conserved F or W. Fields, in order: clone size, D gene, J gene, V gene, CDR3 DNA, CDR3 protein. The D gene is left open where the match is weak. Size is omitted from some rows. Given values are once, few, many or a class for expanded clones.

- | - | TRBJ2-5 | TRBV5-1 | TGCGCCAGCAGCTCCTTGGGGCAGTCAGAGACCCAGTACTTC | CASSSLGQSETQYF
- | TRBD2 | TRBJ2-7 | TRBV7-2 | TGTGCCAGCAGTTGGGGGACTGGACTAGCGGGCGAGCAGTACTTC | CASSWGTGLAGEQYF
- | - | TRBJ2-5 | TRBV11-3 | TGTGCCAGCAGCCCCAGGGGAGCGGCCCGCCTTGAGACCCAGTACTTC | CASSPRGAARLETQYF
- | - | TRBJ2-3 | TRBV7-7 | TGTGCCAGCAGCTTCGCGTCCACAGATACGCAGTATTTT | CASSFASTDTQYF
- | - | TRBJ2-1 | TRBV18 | TGTGCCAGCTCACCACCGCCAGGATGGTCTTGGGAGCAGTTCTTC | CASSPPPGWSWEQFF
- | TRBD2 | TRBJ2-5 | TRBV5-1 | TGCGCCAGCAGCTCTATAGCGGGGGGGGGCCAAGAGACCCAGTACTTC | CASSSIAGGGQETQYF
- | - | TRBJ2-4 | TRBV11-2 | TGTGCCAGCAGCCCTAGGGACAACAAAAACATTCAGTACTTC | CASSPRDNKNIQYF
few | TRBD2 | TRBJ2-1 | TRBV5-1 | TGCGCCAGCAGCTCCGAGCGGGGGCATGAGCAGTTCTTC | CASSSERGHEQFF
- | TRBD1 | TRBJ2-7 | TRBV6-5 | TGTGCCAGCAGGGGACAGGGGCGATACTACGAGCAGTACTTC | CASRGQGRYYEQYF
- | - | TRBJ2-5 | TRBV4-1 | TGCGCCAGCAGCCAGGTAGTCAAAGAGACCCAGTACTTC | CASSQVVKETQYF
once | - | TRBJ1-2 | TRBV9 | TGTGCCAGCAGCGTACGGGGGGGCATGGGCTATGGCTACACCTTC | CASSVRGGMGYGYTF
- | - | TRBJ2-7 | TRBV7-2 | TGTGCCAGCAGCGGTACTAGGTCAGGCGAGCAGTACTTC | CASSGTRSGEQYF
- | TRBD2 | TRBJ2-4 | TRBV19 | TGTGCCAGTAGTATAGCAGCGGGAGGGAGAAACATTCAGTACTTC | CASSIAAGGRNIQYF
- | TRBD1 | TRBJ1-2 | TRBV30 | TGTGCCTGGAGTCCCGGGACAGGCTATGGCTACACCTTC | CAWSPGTGYGYTF
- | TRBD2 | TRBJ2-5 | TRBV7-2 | TGTGCCAGCAGGCGGGAGGCAGAGACCCAGTACTTC | CASRREAETQYF
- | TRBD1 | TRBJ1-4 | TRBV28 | TGTGCCAGCAGTTTGGGGGGAAACCGACAGGGGGGCGAAAAACTGTTTTTT | CASSLGGNRQGGEKLFF
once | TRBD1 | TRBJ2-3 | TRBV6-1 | TGTGCCAGCAGTGTTTCAGGGGGCCCTTTCGATACGCAGTATTTT | CASSVSGGPFDTQYF
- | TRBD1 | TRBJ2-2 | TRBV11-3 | TGTGCCAGCAGCCGACAGGGGGGCACCGGGGAGCTGTTTTTT | CASSRQGGTGELFF
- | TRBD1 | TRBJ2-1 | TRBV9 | TGTGCCAGCAGCCCCGGGACAGGGATCCCCTACAATGAGCAGTTCTTC | CASSPGTGIPYNEQFF
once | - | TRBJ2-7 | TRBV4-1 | TGCGCCAGCAGCCAGGCAGGGGTCCACGAGCAGTACTTC | CASSQAGVHEQYF
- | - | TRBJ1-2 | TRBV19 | TGTGCCAGTGTCTTAGTCGGCTATGGCTACACCTTC | CASVLVGYGYTF
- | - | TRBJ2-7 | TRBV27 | TGTGCCAGCTCCGACCCCGGGACAAAGCAGTACTTC | CASSDPGTKQYF
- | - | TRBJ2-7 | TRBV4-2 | TGTGCCAGCAGCCAAGAGGCAAGGGGCCCCGTTACGAACGAGCAGTACTTC | CASSQEARGPVTNEQYF
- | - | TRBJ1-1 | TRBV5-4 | TGTGCCAGCAGGGCAGGGGTGGGCACTGAAGCTTTCTTT | CASRAGVGTEAFF
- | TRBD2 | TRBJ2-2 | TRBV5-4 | TGTGCCAGCAGCGTGGGACTAGCGGGAGCCGGGGAGCTGTTTTTT | CASSVGLAGAGELFF
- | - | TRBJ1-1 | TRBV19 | TGTGCCAGTAGTATGGGGCCACTGAACACTGAAGCTTTCTTT | CASSMGPLNTEAFF
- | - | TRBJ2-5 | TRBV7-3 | TGTGCCAGCAGCTCAAACTCAGCGTACCAAGAGACCCAGTACTTC | CASSSNSAYQETQYF
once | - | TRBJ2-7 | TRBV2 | TGTGCCAGCAGTGAGGGACACTATGAGCAGTACTTC | CASSEGHYEQYF
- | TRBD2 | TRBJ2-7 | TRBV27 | TGTGCCAGCAGTTTACCCATCCCTAGCGGGGGGCCGTACGAGCAGTACTTC | CASSLPIPSGGPYEQYF
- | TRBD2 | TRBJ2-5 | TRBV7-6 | TGTGCCAGCAGCTTAGTTAAAAGGTCTAGCGGGAGTGAGACCCAGTACTTC | CASSLVKRSSGSETQYF
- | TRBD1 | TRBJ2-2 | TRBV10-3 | TGTGCCATCAGGGACAGGCCAACCGGGGAGCTGTTTTTT | CAIRDRPTGELFF
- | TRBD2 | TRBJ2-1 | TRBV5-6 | TGTGCCAGCACCTGGGCGACTAGCGGGAGGGCCTCTTTCTTC | CASTWATSGRASFF
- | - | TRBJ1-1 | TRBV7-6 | TGTGCCAGCAGCTTATGGAAGGGGATGAACACTGAAGCTTTCTTT | CASSLWKGMNTEAFF
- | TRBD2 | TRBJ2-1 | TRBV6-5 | TGTGCCAGCAGACCGGGACTAGCAGCCTACAATGAGCAGTTCTTC | CASRPGLAAYNEQFF
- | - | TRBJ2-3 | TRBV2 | TGTGCCAGCACCGTAAGAGATAGTATAACGGATACGCAGTATTTT | CASTVRDSITDTQYF
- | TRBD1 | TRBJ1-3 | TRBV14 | TGTGCCAGCCGAGACAGGGGCGGCGGAAACACCATATATTTT | CASRDRGGGNTIYF
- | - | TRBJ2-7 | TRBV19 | TGTGCCAGTACCCAGGCCCAGGGCCCGTACGAGCAGTACTTC | CASTQAQGPYEQYF
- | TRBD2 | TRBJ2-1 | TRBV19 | TGTGCCACTATAGGGACTAGCCTTTACAATGAGCAGTTCTTC | CATIGTSLYNEQFF
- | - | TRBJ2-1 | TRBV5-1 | TGCGCCAGCAGCTTGGGACTAGGGGTCGGGGAGCAGTTCTTC | CASSLGLGVGEQFF
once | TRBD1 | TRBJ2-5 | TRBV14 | TGTGCCAGCAGCCAAGCGCACTCAGGGGGCGAAGGGACCCAGTACTTC | CASSQAHSGGEGTQYF
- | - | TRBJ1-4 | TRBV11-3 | TGTGCCAGCAGCTTAACTGGATTGGGAGCAACTAATGAAAAACTGTTTTTT | CASSLTGLGATNEKLFF